This TCR beta chain stems from a study of cytomegalovirus exposure and HLA in healthy donors. The PCR used 60 Vbeta and 13 Jbeta primers. As processed by the authors: In a later analysis, some 80 million unique TCR beta chains included roughly 11 million shared by two or more donors. Produced via immunoSEQ multiplex PCR; TCRdb's table is partial and in-frame only. V and J calls and clone size come straight from that table; D and trimming were deduced from the DNA. Counted here are around 270,000 clones, over 70% occurring once; the ten biggest clones make up about 0.3%. Notes on this clone: What it binds is unknown.

Study results and caveats: The authors reported that TCR beta sequences could predict HLA-A and HLA-B alleles. These predictions were accurate for most subjects in the first cohort.

The CDR3 is 14 amino acids. After removal of 4 bases from V and 1 base from J, the junction contained 2 bases not matched to a gene. CDR1 is SGDLS and CDR2 is YYNGEE in the germline V gene. Sequencing was done on a sample of PBMCs. The chain couples TRBV9 to TRBJ1-3; 7 bases agree with TRBD1. The clonotype originates from a girl aged 2 to 10 in good health and CMV-seronegative. The CDR3 loop reads CASSKQGSGNTIYF. CDR3 nucleotides: TGTGCCAGCAGCAAACAGGGGTCTGGAAACACCATATATTTT. The full variable domain, rest sourced from reference TRBV9 and TRBJ1-3, is DSGVTQTPKHLITATGQRVTLRCSPRSGDLSVYWYQQSLDQGLQFLIQYYNGEERAKGNILERFSAQQFPDLHSELNLSSLELGDSALYFCASSKQGSGNTIYFGEGSWLTVV.